This TCR beta chain was captured by sequencing in a study of OX40 agonist ivuxolimab in advanced cancers. Background on the whole study: Ivuxolimab was an agonistic, fully human IgG2 monoclonal antibody directed against OX40 (CD134), a costimulatory receptor. Intravenous ivuxolimab was administered to patients every 2 weeks at six dose levels: 0.01, 0.1, 0.3, 1.5, 3 and 10 mg/kg. Of the 50 to 55 patients in dose escalation, about 20 had hepatocellular carcinoma, some 15 had melanoma, 9 had renal cell carcinoma and 9 had head and neck cancer. The dose-escalation cohort was approximately 83% male with a mean age of 60 years, ranging from about 23 to 85. Patients were allowed to have had prior anti-PD-1, anti-PD-L1 or anti-CTLA-4 therapy, and approximately 40% of the dose-escalation patients had previously received checkpoint inhibitors. Partial responses occurred in three dose-escalation patients: two with cutaneous melanoma and one with hepatocellular carcinoma. The purpose of peripheral TCRbeta sequencing was to test whether ivuxolimab changed TCR sequence diversity and led to clonal T-cell expansion. The paper describes the monotherapy dose-escalation part (N ≈ 49 patients) of the phase I trial of ivuxolimab.

Overall results and qualifications from the work: Which antigens the clonally expanded peripheral T cells were specific for was not determined. After ivuxolimab, CD8+ T cells had more expanded clones than CD4+ T cells on average. At doses from 0.1 to 3.0 mg/kg, clonal expansion was seen in both CD4+ and CD8+ blood T cells between baseline and week 6. Partial responders in the 0.1-3.0 mg/kg groups had among the lowest normalized peripheral clonal expansion, especially among CD8+ T cells. Low levels of normalized T-cell clonal expansion were also seen in some nonresponding patients.

For sequencing of the TCRbeta CDR3 region, genomic DNA was extracted from the sorted cells. TCRbeta CDR3 regions were sequenced using the immunoSEQ Assay. TCRdb retrieved this table from immuneACCESS and kept in-frame rearrangements only. Not all clones are present; in checked studies, unresolved V genes account for under half, and no reason is known for the remainder. The sample includes just under 65,000 clones, with around four fifths observed a single time. 9.8% of the sample is taken by the ten largest. The CDR3 sequence holds 12 residues, the cysteine and phenylalanine included. The only DNA kept is the CDR3, 36 bases in frame from the first base. In the germline V gene, CDR1 corresponds to ENHRY and CDR2 to SYGVKD. Relative to germline, V is 6 bases shorter and J is 5 bases shorter, with 11 bases between their ends. This clone was detected only once. Its antigen is unknown. The input lacks base qualities; no much larger clone sits a single base away.

The trial excluded patients who had a history of autoimmune disease or were on systemic immunosuppression. Peripheral blood for TCR sequencing was drawn from every dose cohort at baseline, at cycle 4 day 1 and at cycle 7 day 1. The samples were drawn from a first-in-human, open-label, multicenter phase I dose-escalation trial of ivuxolimab. Adults with locally advanced or metastatic head and neck squamous cell, hepatocellular, melanoma or renal cell carcinoma were enrolled in the trial. Before TCR sequencing, CD4+ T cells and CD8+ T cells from peripheral blood were sorted into separate populations.

This TCR derives from an adult with an advanced solid tumor such as melanoma, head and neck, liver or kidney cancer. The sequences come from CD4+ or CD8+ T cells sorted from blood, collected in a trial of the OX40 agonist ivuxolimab. The chain is assembled from TRBV10-3 and TRBJ2-7; the D gene assignment is perhaps TRBD1 or TRBD2, with each matching 7 bases. The nucleotide sequence is given as TGTGCCATCAGGCAGGGGGGGGACGAGCAGTACTTC. Its protein product is CAIRQGGDEQYF.